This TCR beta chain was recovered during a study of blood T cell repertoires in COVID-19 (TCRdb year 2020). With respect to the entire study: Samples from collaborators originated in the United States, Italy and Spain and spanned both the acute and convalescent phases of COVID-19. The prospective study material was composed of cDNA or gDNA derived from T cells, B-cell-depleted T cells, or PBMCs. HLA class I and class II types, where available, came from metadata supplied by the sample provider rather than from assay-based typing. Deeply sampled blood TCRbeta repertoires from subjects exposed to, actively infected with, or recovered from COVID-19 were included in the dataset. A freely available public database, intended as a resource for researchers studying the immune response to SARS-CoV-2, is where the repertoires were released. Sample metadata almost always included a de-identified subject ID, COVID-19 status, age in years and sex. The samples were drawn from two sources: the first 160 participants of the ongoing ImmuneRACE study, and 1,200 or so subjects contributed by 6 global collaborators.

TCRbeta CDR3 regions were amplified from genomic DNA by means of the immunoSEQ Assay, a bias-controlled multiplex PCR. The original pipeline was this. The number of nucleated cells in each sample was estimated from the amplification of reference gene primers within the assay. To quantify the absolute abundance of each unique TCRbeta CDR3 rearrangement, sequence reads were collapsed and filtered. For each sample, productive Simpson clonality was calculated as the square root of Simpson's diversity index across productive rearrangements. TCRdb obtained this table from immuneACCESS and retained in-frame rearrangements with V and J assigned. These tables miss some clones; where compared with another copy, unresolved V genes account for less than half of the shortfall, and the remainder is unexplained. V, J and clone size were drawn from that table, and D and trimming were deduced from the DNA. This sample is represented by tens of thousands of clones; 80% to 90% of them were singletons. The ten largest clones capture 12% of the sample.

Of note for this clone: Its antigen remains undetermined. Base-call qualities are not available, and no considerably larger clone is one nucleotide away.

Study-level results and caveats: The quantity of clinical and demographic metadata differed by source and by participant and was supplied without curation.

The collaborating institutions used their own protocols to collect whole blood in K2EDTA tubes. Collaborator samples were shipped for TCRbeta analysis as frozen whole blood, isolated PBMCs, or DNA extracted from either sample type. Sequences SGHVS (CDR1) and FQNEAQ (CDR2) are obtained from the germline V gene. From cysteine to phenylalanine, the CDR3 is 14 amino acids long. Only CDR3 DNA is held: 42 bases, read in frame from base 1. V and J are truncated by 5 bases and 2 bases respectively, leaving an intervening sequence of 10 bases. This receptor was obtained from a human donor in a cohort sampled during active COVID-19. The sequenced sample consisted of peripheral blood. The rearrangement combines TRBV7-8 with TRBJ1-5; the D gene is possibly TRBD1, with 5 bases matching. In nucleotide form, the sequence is TGTGCCAGCAGCGGGGGGGATGGCAATCAGCCCCAGCATTTT. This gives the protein CASSGGDGNQPQHF.